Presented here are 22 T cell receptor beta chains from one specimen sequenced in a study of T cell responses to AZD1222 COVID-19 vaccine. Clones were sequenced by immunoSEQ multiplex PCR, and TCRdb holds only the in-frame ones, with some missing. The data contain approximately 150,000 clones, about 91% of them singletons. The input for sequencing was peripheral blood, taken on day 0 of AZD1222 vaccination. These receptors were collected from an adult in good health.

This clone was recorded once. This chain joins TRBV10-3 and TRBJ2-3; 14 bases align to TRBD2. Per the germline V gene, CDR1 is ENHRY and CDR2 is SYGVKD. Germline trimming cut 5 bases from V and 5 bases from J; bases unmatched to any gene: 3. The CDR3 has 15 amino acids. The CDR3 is CAISLGLAGGDTQYF. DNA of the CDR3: TGTGCCATCAGTCTAGGACTAGCGGGAGGAGATACGCAGTATTTT.

The CDR3 protein is CASSFRGTGDEQYF. CDR3 in DNA: TGTGCCAGCAGCTTTCGGGGGACAGGGGACGAGCAGTACTTC. The V gene is TRBV7-9, the J gene TRBJ2-7, with 10 bases fitting TRBD1. V trimming: 3 bases; J trimming: 5 bases; junction bases outside the gene matches: 4. Germline loops: CDR1 SEHNR, CDR2 FQNEAQ (reference sequence). CDR3 length: 14 residues.

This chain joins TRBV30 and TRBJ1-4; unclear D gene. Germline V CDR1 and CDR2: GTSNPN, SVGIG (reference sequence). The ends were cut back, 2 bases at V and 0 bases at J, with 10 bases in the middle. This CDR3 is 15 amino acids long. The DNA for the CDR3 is TGTGCCTGGAGTCGGGGTGGGGCAACTAATGAAAAACTGTTTTTT. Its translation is CAWSRGGATNEKLFF.

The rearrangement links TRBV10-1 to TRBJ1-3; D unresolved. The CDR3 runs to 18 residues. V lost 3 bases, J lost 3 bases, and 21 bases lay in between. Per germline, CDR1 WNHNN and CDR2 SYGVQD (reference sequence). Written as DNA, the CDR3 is TGCGCCAGCAGTGAACAAAGGTTGGAGGGAGCTAATGGAAACACCATATATTTT. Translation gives CASSEQRLEGANGNTIYF.

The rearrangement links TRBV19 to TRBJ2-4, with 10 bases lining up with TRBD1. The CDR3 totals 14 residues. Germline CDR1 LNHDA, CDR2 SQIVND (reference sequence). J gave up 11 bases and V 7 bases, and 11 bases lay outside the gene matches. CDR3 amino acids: CASTSGTGALVQYF. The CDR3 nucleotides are TGTGCCAGTACCTCCGGGACAGGGGCTTTAGTTCAGTACTTC.

The CDR3 DNA sequence: TGTGCCTGGAGCCCCGGGACGGCCACCGGGGAGCTGTTTTTT. It codes for CAWSPGTATGELFF. The chain uses TRBV30 and TRBJ2-2; D tentatively reads TRBD1 or TRBD2 (5 bases each). The germline gives CDR1 GTSNPN, CDR2 SVGIG (reference sequence). The CDR3 runs 14 residues. Trimming removed 3 bases at V and 4 bases at J, with 12 bases between.

Here the CDR3 reads CASSRDGHQPQHF. The CDR3 DNA sequence: TGCGCCAGCAGCCGGGACGGACATCAGCCCCAGCATTTT. The V and J genes are TRBV5-1 and TRBJ1-5, with D perhaps matching TRBD1 (5 bases). The CDR3 sequence is 13 residues long. CDR1 is SGHRS and CDR2 is YFSETQ in the germline V gene. Trimming took 4 bases from V and 5 from J, leaving 10 bases between them.

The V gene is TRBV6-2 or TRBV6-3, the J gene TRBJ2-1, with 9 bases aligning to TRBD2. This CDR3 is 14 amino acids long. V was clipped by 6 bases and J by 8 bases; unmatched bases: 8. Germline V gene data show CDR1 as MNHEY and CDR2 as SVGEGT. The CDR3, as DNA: TGTGCCAGCAGCCGTAGCGGGAGCCTCCATGAGCAGTTCTTC. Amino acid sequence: CASSRSGSLHEQFF.

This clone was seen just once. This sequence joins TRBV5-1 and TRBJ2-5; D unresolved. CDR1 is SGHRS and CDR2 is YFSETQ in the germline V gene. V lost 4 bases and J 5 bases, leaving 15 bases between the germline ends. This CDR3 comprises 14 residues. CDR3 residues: CASSSPGGVETQYF. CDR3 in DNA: TGCGCCAGCAGCAGTCCTGGCGGAGTGGAGACCCAGTACTTC.

The CDR3 coding sequence is TGTGCCAGCAAGGACAGGTGGGGACAAGGGTCCGGGGACGAGCAGTACTTC. Its protein product is CASKDRWGQGSGDEQYF. The chain combines TRBV2 with TRBJ2-7; 7 positions match TRBD1. Losses at the gene ends were 7 bases for V and 5 bases for J; bases not matched to a gene: 20. The CDR3 totals 17 residues. CDR1 and CDR2 from the germline V gene are SNHLY and FYNNEI.

The CDR3 protein is CSVVGTGYAEAFF. CDR3 in DNA: TGCAGCGTTGTCGGGACAGGGTACGCTGAAGCTTTCTTT. The rearrangement uses TRBV29-1 and TRBJ1-1, with 9 nucleotides matching TRBD1. The V gene end was trimmed by 4 bases and the J gene end by 6 bases; junction bases not matched to a gene: 6. The V gene's germline CDR1 is SQVTM and CDR2 ANQGSEA. The length of the CDR3 is 13 residues.

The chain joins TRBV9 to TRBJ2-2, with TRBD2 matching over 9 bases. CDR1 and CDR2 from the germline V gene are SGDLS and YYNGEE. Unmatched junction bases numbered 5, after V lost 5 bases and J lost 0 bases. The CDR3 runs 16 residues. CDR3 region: CASRAGGAANTGELFF. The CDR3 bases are TGTGCCAGCAGGGCGGGAGGGGCCGCGAACACCGGGGAGCTGTTTTTT.

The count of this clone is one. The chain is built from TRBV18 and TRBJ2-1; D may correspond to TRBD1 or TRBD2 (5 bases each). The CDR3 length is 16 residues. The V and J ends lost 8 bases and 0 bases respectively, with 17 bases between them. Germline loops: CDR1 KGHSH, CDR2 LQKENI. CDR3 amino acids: CASPTGADSSYNEQFF. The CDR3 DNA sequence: TGTGCCAGCCCCACCGGGGCGGACTCCTCCTACAATGAGCAGTTCTTC.

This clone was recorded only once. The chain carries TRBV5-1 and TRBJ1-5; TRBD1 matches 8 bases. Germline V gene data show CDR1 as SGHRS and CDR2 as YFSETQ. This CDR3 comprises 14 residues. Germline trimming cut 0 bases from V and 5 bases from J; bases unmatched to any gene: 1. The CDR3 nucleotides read TGCGCCAGCAGCTTGGGGACAGGGTATCAGCCCCAGCATTTT. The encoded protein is CASSLGTGYQPQHF.

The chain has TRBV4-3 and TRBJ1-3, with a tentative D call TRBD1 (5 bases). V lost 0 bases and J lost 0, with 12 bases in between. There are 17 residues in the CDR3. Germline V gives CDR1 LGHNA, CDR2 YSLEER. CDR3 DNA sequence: TGCGCCAGCAGCCAAGATAAGGGGATATACTCTGGAAACACCATATATTTT. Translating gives CASSQDKGIYSGNTIYF.

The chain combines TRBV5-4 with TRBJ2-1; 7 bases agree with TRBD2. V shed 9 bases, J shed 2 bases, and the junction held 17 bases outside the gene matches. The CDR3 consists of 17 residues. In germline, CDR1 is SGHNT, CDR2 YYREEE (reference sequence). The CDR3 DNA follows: TGTGCCACCCGAGGAGCGGGACGCAACGACCCCTACAATGAGCAGTTCTTC. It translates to CATRGAGRNDPYNEQFF. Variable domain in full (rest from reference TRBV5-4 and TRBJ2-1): ETGVTQSPTHLIKTRGQQVTLRCSSQSGHNTVSWYQQALGQGPQFIFQYYREEENGRGNFPPRFSGLQFPNYSSELNVNALELDDSALYLCATRGAGRNDPYNEQFFGPGTRLTVL.

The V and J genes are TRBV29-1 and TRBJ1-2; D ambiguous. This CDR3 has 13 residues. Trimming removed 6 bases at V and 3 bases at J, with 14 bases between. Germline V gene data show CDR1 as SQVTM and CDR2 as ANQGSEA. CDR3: CSVATFRDYGYTF. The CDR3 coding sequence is TGCAGCGTGGCGACGTTCCGAGACTATGGCTACACCTTC.

The CDR3 is CSVTAGLIGGTF. Written as DNA, the CDR3 is TGCAGCGTGACCGCCGGATTGATCGGGGGCACCTTC. The J gene is TRBJ1-2, the V gene TRBV29-1; D might be TRBD1 (5 bases). The V and J ends lost 6 bases and 13 bases respectively, with 21 bases between them. CDR3 length: 12 amino acids. Germline V gene sequence: CDR1 SQVTM, CDR2 ANQGSEA. Full variable domain (rest looked up from reference TRBV29-1 and TRBJ1-2): SAVISQKPSRDICQRGTSLTIQCQVDSQVTMMFWYRQQPGQSLTLIATANQGSEATYESGFVIDKFPISRPNLTFSTLTVSNMSPEDSSIYLCSVTAGLIGGTFGSGTRLTVV.

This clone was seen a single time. This chain's CDR3 is CASSYFTGNTIYF. CDR3 bases: TGTGCCAGCAGTTACTTTACTGGAAACACCATATATTTT. The chain carries TRBV2 and TRBJ1-3, with D hard to call. The CDR3 is 13 residues long. Germline V gene sequence: CDR1 SNHLY, CDR2 FYNNEI. The V and J ends lost 5 bases and 2 bases respectively, with 7 bases between them.

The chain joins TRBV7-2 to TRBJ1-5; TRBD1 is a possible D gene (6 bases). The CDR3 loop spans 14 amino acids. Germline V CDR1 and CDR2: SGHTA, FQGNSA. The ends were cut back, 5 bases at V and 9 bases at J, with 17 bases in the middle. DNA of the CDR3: TGTGCCAGCAGCCCCCAACAGGGAGGGCCGCCCCAGCATTTT. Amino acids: CASSPQQGGPPQHF.

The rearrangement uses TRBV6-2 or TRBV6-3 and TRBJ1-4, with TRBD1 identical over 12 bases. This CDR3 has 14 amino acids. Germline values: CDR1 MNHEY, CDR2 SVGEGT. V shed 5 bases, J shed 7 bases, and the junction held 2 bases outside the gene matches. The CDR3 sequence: CASSRDRGREKLFF. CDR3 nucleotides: TGTGCCAGCAGTCGGGACAGGGGGCGTGAAAAACTGTTTTTT.

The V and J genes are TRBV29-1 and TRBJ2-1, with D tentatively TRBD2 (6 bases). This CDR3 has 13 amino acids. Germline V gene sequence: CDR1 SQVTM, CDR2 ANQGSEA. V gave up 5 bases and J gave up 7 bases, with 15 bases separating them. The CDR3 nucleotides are TGCAGCGTTATACGGACTACGCGGAATGAGCAGTTCTTC. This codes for CSVIRTTRNEQFF.